This T cell receptor beta chain was identified in a study of T-cell memory formation after mild COVID-19. CDR1 is GTSNPN, CDR2 SVGIG, per germline (reference sequence). The germline V and J ends were trimmed by 3 bases and 7 bases, with 9 bases remaining between them. This CDR3 spans 11 amino acids. TCRdb reprocessed the 5' RACE reads via MiXCR and lists one record per CDR3 protein. Of roughly 480,000 distinct CDR3 sequences in the sample, around 25% are singletons; the top ten hold approximately 12%. Study outcomes and limitations: Specificity for SARS-CoV-2 was not confirmed among the second-wave clones peaking on day 37. Mostly located in CM and EM were contracting CD4+ clones, with contracting CD8+ clones located in EMRA. Researchers found some responding clones in pre-infection memory, a sign that cross-reactive memory joined. From day 15 to 85, contracting clones were balanced between CD4 and CD8, whereas later expanders leaned toward CD4+.

Comments on this clonotype: Its antigen is as yet unknown.

The sample taken for sequencing was PBMCs or a T cell subset sorted from them (not recorded which). The rearrangement links TRBV30 to TRBJ1-1; D gene uncertain. This TCR was sampled from an adult woman who had mild COVID-19 (a few samples of this study predate the infection). Cell type and time point are not known. The CDR3 DNA is TGTGCCTGGAGGTGGGCCGGTGAAGCTTTCTTT. Amino acids: CAWRWAGEAFF.